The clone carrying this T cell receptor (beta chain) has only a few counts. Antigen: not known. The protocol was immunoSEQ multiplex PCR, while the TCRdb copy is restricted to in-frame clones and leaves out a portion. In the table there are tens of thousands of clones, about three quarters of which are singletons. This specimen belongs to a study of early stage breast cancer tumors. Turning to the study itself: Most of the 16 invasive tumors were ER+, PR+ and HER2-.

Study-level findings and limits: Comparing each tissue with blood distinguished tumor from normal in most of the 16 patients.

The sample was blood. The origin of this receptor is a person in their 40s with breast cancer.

CDR3 sequence: CSAARTDTQYF. CDR3 coding DNA: TGCAGTGCCGCGCGTACAGATACGCAGTATTTT. The chain combines TRBV20-1 with TRBJ2-3; D not certain. The V end was cut by 6 bases, the J end by 3 bases, with 7 bases between. The CDR3 is made up of 11 amino acids. Germline V gene sequence: CDR1 DFQATT, CDR2 SNEGSKA (reference sequence).